The 3 T cell receptor beta chains presented below share a single source sample, sequenced in a study of siplizumab effects on memory and regulatory T cells. Only in-frame clones appear in the TCRdb table, and some are missing; sequencing was by immunoSEQ multiplex PCR. The table has 11,000 to 15,000 clones, 45% to 50% seen once. Responder and stimulator cells in the mixed lymphocyte reaction were cultured together for more than five days at 37°C. The antigens of these receptors remain unknown. The sequenced sample was CFSE-low (dividing) CD4+ T cells sorted from an allogeneic mixed lymphocyte reaction. The receptors derive from a human donor in good health; the cells came from an allogeneic mixed lymphocyte reaction.

V gene TRBV6-5 combines with J gene TRBJ1-1; D is perhaps TRBD1 (6 bases). The CDR3 covers 14 residues. The germline V gene has CDR1 MNHEY and CDR2 SVGAGI. With 6 bases removed from V and 5 bases from J, the gap between germline ends came to 16 bases. CDR3 DNA sequence: TGTGCCAGCAGCCGAAACAGGGAGAGGACTGAAGCTTTCTTT. It encodes CASSRNRERTEAFF.

This clone was seen once. The genes are TRBV6-6 and TRBJ2-7; 8 bases line up with TRBD2. V trimming: 7 bases; J trimming: 0 bases; junction bases outside the gene matches: 5. The CDR3 is 14 residues long. Germline CDR1 is MNHNY and CDR2 is SVGAGI (reference sequence). CDR3 protein: CASMRSGSSYEQYF. CDR3 coding DNA: TGTGCCAGCATGCGAAGCGGGAGCTCCTACGAGCAGTACTTC.

The CDR3 loop is CAINRDGSAEAFF. Written as DNA, the CDR3 is TGTGCCATCAATAGAGACGGATCCGCTGAAGCTTTCTTT. The chain joins TRBV10-3 to TRBJ1-1; D gene unclear. V lost 7 bases and J 6 bases, leaving 15 bases between the germline ends. The CDR3 length is 13 residues. Per germline, CDR1 ENHRY and CDR2 SYGVKD.